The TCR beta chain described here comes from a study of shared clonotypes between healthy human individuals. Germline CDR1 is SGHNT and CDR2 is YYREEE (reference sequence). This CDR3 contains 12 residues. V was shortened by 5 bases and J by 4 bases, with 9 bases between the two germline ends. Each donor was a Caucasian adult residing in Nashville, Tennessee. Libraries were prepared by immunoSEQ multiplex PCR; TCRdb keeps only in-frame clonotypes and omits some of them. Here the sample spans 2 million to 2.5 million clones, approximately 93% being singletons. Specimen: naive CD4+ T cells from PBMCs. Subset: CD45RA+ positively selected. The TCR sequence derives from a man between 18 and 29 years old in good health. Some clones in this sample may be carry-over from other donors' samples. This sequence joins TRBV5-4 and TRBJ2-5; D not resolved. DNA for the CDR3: TGTGCCAGCAGATTGACCGGAGAGACCCAGTACTTC. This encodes CASRLTGETQYF. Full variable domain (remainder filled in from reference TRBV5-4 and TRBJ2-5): ETGVTQSPTHLIKTRGQQVTLRCSSQSGHNTVSWYQQALGQGPQFIFQYYREEENGRGNFPPRFSGLQFPNYSSELNVNALELDDSALYLCASRLTGETQYFGPGTRLLVL.